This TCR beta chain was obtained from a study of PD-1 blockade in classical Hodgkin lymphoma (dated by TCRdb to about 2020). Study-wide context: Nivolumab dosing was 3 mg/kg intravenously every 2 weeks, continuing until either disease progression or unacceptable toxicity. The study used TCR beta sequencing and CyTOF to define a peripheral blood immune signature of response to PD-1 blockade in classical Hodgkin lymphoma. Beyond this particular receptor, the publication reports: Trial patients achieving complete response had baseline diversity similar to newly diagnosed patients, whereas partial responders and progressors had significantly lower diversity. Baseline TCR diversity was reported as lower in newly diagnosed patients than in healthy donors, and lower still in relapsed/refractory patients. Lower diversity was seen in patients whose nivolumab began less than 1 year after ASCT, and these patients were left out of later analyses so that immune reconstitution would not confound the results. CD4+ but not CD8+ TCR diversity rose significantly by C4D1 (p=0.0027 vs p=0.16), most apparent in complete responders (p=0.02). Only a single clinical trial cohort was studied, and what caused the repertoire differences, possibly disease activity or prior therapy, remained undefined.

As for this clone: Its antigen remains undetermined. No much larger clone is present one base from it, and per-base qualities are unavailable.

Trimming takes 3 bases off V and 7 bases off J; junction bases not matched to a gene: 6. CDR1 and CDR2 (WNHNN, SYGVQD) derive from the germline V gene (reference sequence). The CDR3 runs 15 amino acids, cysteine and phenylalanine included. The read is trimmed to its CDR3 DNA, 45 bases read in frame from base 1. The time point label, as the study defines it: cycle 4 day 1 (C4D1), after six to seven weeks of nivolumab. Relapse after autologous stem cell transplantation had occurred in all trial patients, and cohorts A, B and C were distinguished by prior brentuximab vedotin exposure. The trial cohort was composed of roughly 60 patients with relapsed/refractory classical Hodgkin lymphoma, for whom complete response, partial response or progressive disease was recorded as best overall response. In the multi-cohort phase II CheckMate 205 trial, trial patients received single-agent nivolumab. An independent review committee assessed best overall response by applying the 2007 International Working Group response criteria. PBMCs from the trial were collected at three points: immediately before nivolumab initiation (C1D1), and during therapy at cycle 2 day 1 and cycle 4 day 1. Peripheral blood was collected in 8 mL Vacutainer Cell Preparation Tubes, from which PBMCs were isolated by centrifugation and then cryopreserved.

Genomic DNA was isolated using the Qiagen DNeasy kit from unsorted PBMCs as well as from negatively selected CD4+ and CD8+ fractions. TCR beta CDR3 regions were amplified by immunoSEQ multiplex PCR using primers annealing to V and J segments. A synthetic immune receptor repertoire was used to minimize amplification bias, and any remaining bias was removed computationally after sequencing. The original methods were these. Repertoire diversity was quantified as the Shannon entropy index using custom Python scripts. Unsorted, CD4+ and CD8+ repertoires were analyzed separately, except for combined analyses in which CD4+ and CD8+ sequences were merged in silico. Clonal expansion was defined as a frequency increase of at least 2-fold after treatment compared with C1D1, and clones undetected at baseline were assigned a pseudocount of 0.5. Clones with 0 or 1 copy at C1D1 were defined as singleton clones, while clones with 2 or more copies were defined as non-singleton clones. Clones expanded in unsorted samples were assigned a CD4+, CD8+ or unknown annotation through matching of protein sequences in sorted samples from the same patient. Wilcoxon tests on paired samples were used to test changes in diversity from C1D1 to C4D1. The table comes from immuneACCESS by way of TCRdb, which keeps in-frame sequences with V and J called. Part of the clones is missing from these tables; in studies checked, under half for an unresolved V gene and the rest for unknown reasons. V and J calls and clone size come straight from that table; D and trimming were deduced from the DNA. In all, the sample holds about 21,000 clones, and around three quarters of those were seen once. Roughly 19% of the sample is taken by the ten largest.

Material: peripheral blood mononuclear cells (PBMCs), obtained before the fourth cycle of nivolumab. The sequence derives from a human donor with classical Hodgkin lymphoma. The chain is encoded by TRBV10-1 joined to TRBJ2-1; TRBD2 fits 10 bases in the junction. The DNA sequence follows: TGCGCCAGCAGTGACACTAGCGGGAAGACGAATGAGCAGTTCTTC. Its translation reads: CASSDTSGKTNEQFF.